This TCR beta chain is drawn from a study of T cells in tuberculosis. Turning to the study itself: Sequenced TCRs come from CD1B-GMM tetramer-binding T cells. Whole-study findings and limits: Samples were chosen by availability of cryopreserved specimens.

Germline CDR1 MNHEY, CDR2 SVGAGI. CDR3 length: 15 residues. V lost 0 bases to trimming and J lost 8 bases, with 16 bases between them. Clones were read by immunoSEQ multiplex PCR, and TCRdb kept only the in-frame ones, dropping some. Of tens of thousands of clones in the sample, nearly 95% were seen once. As to time point: new active TB diagnosis, blood taken before or within 7 days of starting treatment. As concerns this clone: Its antigen is not identified.

The gene calls are TRBV6-5 and TRBJ1-2, with D perhaps TRBD1 (6 bases). The TCR originated in an adult with tuberculosis. Sequenced here: PBMCs, sampled at tuberculosis diagnosis. The CDR3 protein is CASSYSGQPPNGYTF. DNA for the CDR3: TGTGCCAGCAGTTACTCTGGACAGCCCCCCAACGGCTACACCTTC.